This TCR beta chain was retrieved from a study of blood T cell repertoires in COVID-19. Study-wide context: Whether acute or convalescent, the COVID-19 samples came from the United States, Italy and Spain.

The length of the CDR3 is 15 residues. Germline values: CDR1 MGHDK, CDR2 SYGVNS. Trimming at V came to 3 bases and at J to 6 bases, leaving 7 bases not matched to a gene. As processed by the authors: Reference gene primer amplification in the assay estimated nucleated cell counts. Some clones are missing from TCRdb's copy, which holds only in-frame ones; the method was immunoSEQ multiplex PCR. V, J and clone size reflect that table, while D and trimming were determined from the DNA. The sample has 200,000 or so clones; less than 90% are singletons. J is TRBJ1-2 and V is TRBV25-1; 10 bases map to TRBD1. Sequencing was performed on peripheral blood. This receptor was identified in a woman aged 60-75 years who had recovered from COVID-19. CDR3 region: CASSDETGGADGYTF. As DNA, the CDR3 is TGTGCCAGCAGTGACGAGACAGGGGGCGCGGATGGCTACACCTTC.